The clone carrying this T cell receptor beta chain was found once. Its antigen is not known. The protocol was immunoSEQ multiplex PCR, while the TCRdb copy is restricted to in-frame clones and leaves out a portion. Among around 330,000 clones, approximately 79% were seen once, and the ten largest hold about a tenth. The data derive from a study of shared clonotypes between healthy human individuals. Study observations and caveats: Generation probability values for non-shared clonotypes were lower than those for clonotypes shared by all four donors.

The germline V gene encodes CDR1 SGHAT and CDR2 FQDESV (reference sequence). Trimming at V came to 5 bases and at J to 2 bases, leaving 5 bases not matched to a gene. CDR3 length: 17 amino acids. This TCR was sampled from a man aged 30-40 years in good health. The source material was memory CD4+ T cells sorted from blood. Noted subset: CD45RA-negative fraction. V and J are TRBV11-1 and TRBJ2-4; 14 bases align to TRBD2. The CDR3 DNA follows: TGTGCCAGCAGCCCCGGACTAGCGGGAGGCACCAAAAACATTCAGTACTTC. Residues: CASSPGLAGGTKNIQYF.